This T cell receptor (beta chain) was captured by sequencing in a study of identical twins. Study-wide points: Models underestimated out-of-frame TCR alpha sharing in monozygotic twins. While abundant cord blood beta clonotypes carried fewer insertions, memory repertoires showed no such pattern.

There are many counts of this clonotype. The antigen is not known. In every case, the donor was a healthy Caucasian. This CDR3 has 11 residues. The germline V and J ends were trimmed by 7 bases and 7 bases, with 8 bases remaining between them. Germline CDR1 MDHEN, CDR2 SYDVKM. A universal primer binding site was introduced by template switching. The final cDNA contained unique molecular identifiers. A single record per CDR3 protein comes from TCRdb applying MiXCR to the 5' RACE reads. The table shows 1.5 million to 2 million distinct CDR3 sequences, with about 31% occurring only once. Input material: cord blood. The V call is TRBV28, the J call TRBJ2-1; D perhaps matches TRBD1 (5 bases). This clonotype originated in a newborn girl in good health. In DNA form, the CDR3 reads TGTGCCAGCACCTCAGGGAATGAGCAGTTCTTC. Translating gives CASTSGNEQFF.